The next 5 T cell receptor beta chains were all read from a single sample in a study of T cells after yellow fever vaccination. One entry per CDR3 protein, called by TCRdb with MiXCR from the 5' RACE reads. Among approximately 260,000 distinct CDR3 sequences listed, roughly 4.8% were seen once. The material sequenced was CD4+ T cells sorted from PBMCs, taken on the day of the yellow fever booster vaccination. The source of these receptors is a man aged 18 to 30 who received the YFV17D yellow fever vaccine.

This clonotype was seen repeatedly, ten times or more. The J gene is TRBJ2-1, the V gene TRBV5-1; TRBD1 matches at 9 bases. Germline values: CDR1 SGHRS, CDR2 YFSETQ. V lost 3 bases and J lost 5; bases outside the gene matches: 12. This CDR3 region has 17 residues. In DNA, the CDR3 is TGCGCCAGCAGCTCAGAAGCTATGGGACAGGGTAACAATGAGCAGTTCTTC. Protein product: CASSSEAMGQGNNEQFF. Based on the CDR3 plus reference TRBV5-1 and TRBJ2-1, the full variable domain is KAGVTQTPRYLIKTRGQQVTLSCSPISGHRSVSWYQQTPGQGLQFLFEYFSETQRNKGNFPGRFSGRQFSNSRSEMNVSTLELGDSALYLCASSSEAMGQGNNEQFFGPGTRLTVL.

This clonotype occurred a few times. The genes are TRBV4-2 and TRBJ2-3; D may correspond to TRBD1 or TRBD2 (5 bases each). Per the germline V gene, CDR1 is LGHNA and CDR2 is YNFKEQ. The CDR3 sequence is 17 residues long. With 5 bases removed from V and 7 bases from J, the gap between germline ends came to 25 bases. CDR3: CASSSNRGGTLVNTQYF. As DNA, the CDR3 is TGTGCCAGCAGCTCCAACCGGGGCGGTACGCTAGTCAATACGCAGTATTTT.

The CDR3 DNA reads as TGCGCCAGCAGCCTCCGACAGGGCCCAGGGCGGCAGTACTTC. Translation gives CASSLRQGPGRQYF. This sequence joins TRBV4-1 and TRBJ2-7; 7 positions agree with TRBD1. The germline gives CDR1 MGHRA, CDR2 YSYEKL. The CDR3 contains 14 residues. V shed 4 bases and J 9 bases; nucleotides not matched to a gene: 12.

The chain uses TRBV5-1 and TRBJ1-1; D is unclear. The ends were cut back, 0 bases at V and 1 base at J, with 13 bases in the middle. Germline lookup yields CDR1 SGHRS and CDR2 YFSETQ. CDR3 length: 16 amino acids. The CDR3 DNA is TGCGCCAGCAGCTTGGCCCCCATGGGGAAGAACACTGAAGCTTTCTTT. Its protein is CASSLAPMGKNTEAFF.

The chain combines TRBV5-6 with TRBJ2-7; 9 bases are shared with TRBD1. This CDR3 spans 14 amino acids. From germline, CDR1 is SGHDT and CDR2 YYEEEE. The J segment lost 5 bases and the V segment lost 4 bases, leaving 7 bases of the junction unmatched. The CDR3 DNA is TGTGCCAGCAGCACTCCACGGACAGGGGACGAGCAGTACTTC. Amino acid sequence: CASSTPRTGDEQYF.